A selection of T cell receptor beta chains follows, all from one sample in a study of blood T cells in healthy people across ages. TCRdb re-called the 5' RACE reads through MiXCR, storing one row per CDR3 protein. Among approximately 800,000 distinct CDR3 sequences, approximately 65% were seen once, and the ten largest hold about a quarter. Sequences were obtained from blood. These receptors all stem from a man between 25 and 39 years old in good health. The CDR3 runs from the conserved cysteine through the conserved F or W. D genes are given only for firm matches. Size is stated for part of the rows, as once, few or many counts, or as a class when the clone is expanded.

J: TRBJ2-1; D: -; V: TRBV6-2/TRBV6-3; size: once; DNA: TGTGCCAGCAGTCAAACTCCCATTGGCGGCAATGAGCAGTTCTTC; CDR3: CASSQTPIGGNEQFF
J: TRBJ2-3; D: -; V: TRBV13; size: -; DNA: TGTGCCAGCAGCATTGGGACCGCCACAGATACGCAGTATTTT; CDR3: CASSIGTATDTQYF
J: TRBJ2-6; D: -; V: TRBV9; size: -; DNA: TGTGCCAGCAGCCCTCAAGGGGCCAACGTCCTGACTTTC; CDR3: CASSPQGANVLTF
J: TRBJ2-7; D: -; V: TRBV27; size: -; DNA: TGTGCCAGCAGTTTAACGGGGCCCCCGGGGGACTACGAGCAGTACTTC; CDR3: CASSLTGPPGDYEQYF
J: TRBJ2-1; D: -; V: TRBV29-1; size: -; DNA: TGCAGCGTGGCGGGACAGACGTATGTTGAGCAGTTCTTC; CDR3: CSVAGQTYVEQFF
J: TRBJ2-7; D: TRBD1; V: TRBV29-1; size: -; DNA: TGCAGCGTTCTCCAGGGGGCGGTCAACGAGCAGTACTTC; CDR3: CSVLQGAVNEQYF
J: TRBJ2-1; D: TRBD2; V: TRBV7-2; size: few; DNA: TGTGCCAGCAGCTCCCGGCGACTAGCGGGGCGAAATGAGCAGTTCTTC; CDR3: CASSSRRLAGRNEQFF
J: TRBJ2-7; D: TRBD1; V: TRBV6-5; size: few; DNA: TGTGCCAGCACAGGGGGAACCTACGAGCAGTACTTC; CDR3: CASTGGTYEQYF
J: TRBJ2-1; D: TRBD2; V: TRBV20-1; size: -; DNA: TGCAGTGCTAGCAAGACTAGCGGGGGCCGGGATGAGCAGTTCTTC; CDR3: CSASKTSGGRDEQFF
J: TRBJ2-2; D: -; V: TRBV28; size: -; DNA: TGTGCCAGCAGCCCCGCGGGTAGTCAGAACACCGGGGAGCTGTTTTTT; CDR3: CASSPAGSQNTGELFF
J: TRBJ2-1; D: -; V: TRBV14; size: once; DNA: TGTGCCAGCAGCCAAGATTTCGGCCGCCTTCCCCAGTTCTTC; CDR3: CASSQDFGRLPQFF
J: TRBJ2-1; D: TRBD1; V: TRBV27; size: -; DNA: TGTGCCAGCGGTCCGGTTCCGGGACAGGTGTACAATGAGCAGTTCTTC; CDR3: CASGPVPGQVYNEQFF
J: TRBJ1-2; D: -; V: TRBV6-5; size: -; DNA: TGTGCCAGCAGCCCCACCTGGCCGTCCTATGGCTACACCTTC; CDR3: CASSPTWPSYGYTF
J: TRBJ1-2; D: -; V: TRBV29-1; size: once; DNA: TGCAGCGCTACCGATGAGGGGGTTGGCTACACCTTC; CDR3: CSATDEGVGYTF
J: TRBJ2-4; D: -; V: TRBV7-2; size: -; DNA: TGTGCCAGCAGCTTAGACAGGGTAGGGGCCAAAAACATTCAGTACTTC; CDR3: CASSLDRVGAKNIQYF
J: TRBJ1-2; D: -; V: TRBV20-1; size: -; DNA: TGCAGTGCTAGAGGGGACCAAGCTAACTATGGCTACACCTTC; CDR3: CSARGDQANYGYTF
J: TRBJ2-2; D: -; V: TRBV27; size: -; DNA: TGTGCCAGCAGTTTTAGGGCAGGGGCCACCGGGGAGCTGTTTTTT; CDR3: CASSFRAGATGELFF
J: TRBJ1-5; D: -; V: TRBV20-1; size: once; DNA: TGCAGTGCTAGCCACAGAATCTATAGCAATCAGCCCCAGCATTTT; CDR3: CSASHRIYSNQPQHF
J: TRBJ1-2; D: -; V: TRBV7-9; size: many; DNA: TGTGCCAGCAGCTTAGAGGGGGGTAACTATGGCTACACCTTC; CDR3: CASSLEGGNYGYTF
J: TRBJ1-1; D: -; V: TRBV3-1; size: -; DNA: TGTGCCAGCAGGACCAGGGGACTGGGCACTGAAGCTTTCTTT; CDR3: CASRTRGLGTEAFF
J: TRBJ2-1; D: -; V: TRBV2; size: -; DNA: TGTGCCAGCACCCAAACTGACGATGAGCAGTTCTTC; CDR3: CASTQTDDEQFF
J: TRBJ1-2; D: -; V: TRBV10-3; size: -; DNA: TGTGCCATCCTTGAGGATGCAACCTATGGCTACACCTTC; CDR3: CAILEDATYGYTF
J: TRBJ2-6; D: -; V: TRBV19; size: -; DNA: TGTGCCAGTAAAGGGACCAGACCTGGGGCCAACGTCCTGACTTTC; CDR3: CASKGTRPGANVLTF
J: TRBJ2-1; D: TRBD2; V: TRBV7-2; size: -; DNA: TGTGCCAGCAGCCCATCTAGCGGGGGAATCTACAATGAGCAGTTCTTC; CDR3: CASSPSSGGIYNEQFF
J: TRBJ2-1; D: TRBD2; V: TRBV20-1; size: -; DNA: TGCAGTGCTAGAGATACGGAAGGAAGCGGGGGGATGACCCAGTTCTTC; CDR3: CSARDTEGSGGMTQFF
J: TRBJ2-7; D: -; V: TRBV28; size: few; DNA: TGTGCCAGCAGTGCGACCCCAGGCCCCAGCTACGAGCAGTACTTC; CDR3: CASSATPGPSYEQYF
J: TRBJ2-7; D: TRBD1; V: TRBV7-3; size: -; DNA: TGTGCCAGCAGAAGAGGGGACGGGACAGGGAATGGGTACGAGCAGTACTTC; CDR3: CASRRGDGTGNGYEQYF
J: TRBJ2-7; D: -; V: TRBV3-1; size: few; DNA: TGTGCCAGCAGCCAGGACGGGACAATAGGATACGAGCAGTACTTC; CDR3: CASSQDGTIGYEQYF
J: TRBJ1-4; D: -; V: TRBV20-1; size: few; DNA: TGCAGTGCTTTCCCCGGGGGATCAACTAAGGAAAAACTGTTTTTT; CDR3: CSAFPGGSTKEKLFF
J: TRBJ2-1; D: TRBD1; V: TRBV4-2; size: -; DNA: TGTGCCAGCAGCGAGGGACAGTGGGCCTACAATGAGCAGTTCTTC; CDR3: CASSEGQWAYNEQFF
J: TRBJ2-5; D: TRBD1; V: TRBV11-1; size: -; DNA: TGTGCCAGCAGTACAAGCCCGGCAGGGGGATCTGAGCAGTACTTC; CDR3: CASSTSPAGGSEQYF
J: TRBJ2-1; D: -; V: TRBV7-9; size: -; DNA: TGTGCCAGCAGCTCGAATAAGCGGTACAATGAGCAGTTCTTC; CDR3: CASSSNKRYNEQFF
J: TRBJ2-1; D: TRBD2; V: TRBV9; size: -; DNA: TGTGCCAGCAGCGCTTCTCTGGCGGGGGGCTATTATGAGCAGTTCTTC; CDR3: CASSASLAGGYYEQFF
J: TRBJ1-2; D: -; V: TRBV25-1; size: -; DNA: TGTGCCAGCAGTGAAGTAACGTCAGAGAAAGGCTACACCTTC; CDR3: CASSEVTSEKGYTF
J: TRBJ2-4; D: TRBD2; V: TRBV4-2; size: -; DNA: TGTGCCAGCAGCCAAGATAAGGTAGCGGGGGTTGACATTCAGTACTTC; CDR3: CASSQDKVAGVDIQYF
J: TRBJ2-5; D: TRBD1; V: TRBV12-3/TRBV12-4; size: few; DNA: TGTGCCAGCGGTACTTTCAGGGGGACGTTGCTCCAAGAGACCCAGTACTTC; CDR3: CASGTFRGTLLQETQYF
J: TRBJ1-6; D: -; V: TRBV3-1; size: -; DNA: TGTGCCAGCAGCCAAATCGGACAAGTCGCCCTCCACTTT; CDR3: CASSQIGQVALHF
J: TRBJ2-5; D: TRBD1; V: TRBV2; size: -; DNA: TGTGCCAGCAGTGCCGGACAGGGGAGGGATGAGCAGTACTTC; CDR3: CASSAGQGRDEQYF
J: TRBJ1-6; D: -; V: TRBV6-5; size: -; DNA: TGTGCCAGCAGTTACTCGACCGCTGGACAGCTCCACTTT; CDR3: CASSYSTAGQLHF
J: TRBJ2-7; D: -; V: TRBV18; size: -; DNA: TGTGCCAGCTCACATGCCATGGTCGCGGACGAGCAGTACTTC; CDR3: CASSHAMVADEQYF
J: TRBJ2-5; D: -; V: TRBV29-1; size: few; DNA: TGCAGCGCCTCCTGGTCAGAGACCCAGTACTTC; CDR3: CSASWSETQYF
J: TRBJ2-1; D: -; V: TRBV20-1; size: -; DNA: TGCAGTGCTTCGGACGACAGTTACAATGAGCAGTTCTTC; CDR3: CSASDDSYNEQFF
J: TRBJ2-2; D: -; V: TRBV7-2; size: -; DNA: TGTGCCAGCAGCTTAGTTTGGCGGCAAGGGACCGGGGAGCTGTTTTTT; CDR3: CASSLVWRQGTGELFF
J: TRBJ2-6; D: -; V: TRBV4-3; size: many; DNA: TGCGCCAGCAGCCAAGATGTGAGCTCTGGGGCCAACGTCCTGACTTTC; CDR3: CASSQDVSSGANVLTF
J: TRBJ1-1; D: -; V: TRBV7-2; size: -; DNA: TGTGCCAGCAGCCTTAGACCGATCCAGAACACTGAAGCTTTCTTT; CDR3: CASSLRPIQNTEAFF
J: TRBJ2-1; D: TRBD2; V: TRBV5-1; size: -; DNA: TGCGCCAGCAGCGCCGAAGCGGGGGGGCATAATGAGCAGTTCTTC; CDR3: CASSAEAGGHNEQFF
J: TRBJ1-2; D: -; V: TRBV4-2; size: -; DNA: TGTGCCAGCACTTGGGGCGGGAACTATGGCTACACCTTC; CDR3: CASTWGGNYGYTF
J: TRBJ2-5; D: -; V: TRBV6-5; size: -; DNA: TGTGCCAGCCAGCCCGCTTTTTCGTACCAAGAGACCCAGTACTTC; CDR3: CASQPAFSYQETQYF
J: TRBJ2-1; D: TRBD2; V: TRBV5-1; size: -; DNA: TGCGCCAGCAGCTTGAGCGGGAGTACCTACAATGAGCAGTTCTTC; CDR3: CASSLSGSTYNEQFF